This T cell receptor (beta chain) was sequenced during a study of T cells expressing NK-cell markers. Study in general: Underlying the TCR beta repertoires were sorted CD3+CD56+NKG2C+, CD3+CD56+NKG2C- and CD3+CD56-NKG2C+ T cells. Seven donors tested HCMV-seropositive and one tested seronegative among the eight sequenced. Regarding the study as a whole: Questions lingered over whether expanded NKG2C+ T cell clones were HCMV-specific. In a handful of donors, dominant NKG2C+ clonotypes were roughly 1.0-7.0% of CD8+ T cells.

TCRdb re-called the 5' RACE reads and shows each CDR3 protein once, DNA omitted. The specimen's table records just under 150,000 distinct CDR3 sequences. The CDR3 runs to 12 residues. Per germline, CDR1 SQVTM and CDR2 ANQGSEA. A note on this clonotype: Antigen: not known.

The chain links TRBV29-1 to TRBJ2-1; as DNA is missing, the TRBD1 call by TCRdb cannot be tested. The sequenced sample was blood T cells: a sorted CD56 or NKG2C T cell subset, CD4+ or CD8+ T cells, or bulk PBMC T cells (not recorded which). The TCR originated in a young man in good health. The CDR3 region is CSVEGQSDEQFF.